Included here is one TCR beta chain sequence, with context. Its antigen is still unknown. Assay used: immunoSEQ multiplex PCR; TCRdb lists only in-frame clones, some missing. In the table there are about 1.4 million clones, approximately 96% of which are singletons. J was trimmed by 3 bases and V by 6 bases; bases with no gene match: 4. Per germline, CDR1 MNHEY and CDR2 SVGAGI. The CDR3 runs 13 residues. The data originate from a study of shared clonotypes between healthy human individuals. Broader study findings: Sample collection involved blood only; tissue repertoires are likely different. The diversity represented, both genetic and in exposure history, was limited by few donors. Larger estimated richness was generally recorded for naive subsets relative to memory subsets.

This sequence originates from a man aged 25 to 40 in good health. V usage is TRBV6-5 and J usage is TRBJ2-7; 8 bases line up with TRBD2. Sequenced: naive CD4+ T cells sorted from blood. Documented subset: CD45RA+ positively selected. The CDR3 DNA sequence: TGTGCCAGCAGGTCTCGGGGGGGCTACGAGCAGTACTTC. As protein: CASRSRGGYEQYF.